One and the same sample provided the 10 T cell receptor beta chains below, sequenced in a study of cytomegalovirus exposure and HLA in healthy donors (dated by TCRdb to about 2017). Libraries were made using the immunoSEQ multiplex PCR assay. For the multiplex PCR, a mixture combining 60 forward primers for TCR Vbeta segments and 13 reverse primers for TCR Jbeta segments was used. Here the immuneACCESS table is served through TCRdb, limited to in-frame sequences with V and J called. Missing clones are a known gap in these copies; in checked studies unresolved V genes cover under half, and the rest lacks a known reason. The sample table shows 70,000 to 95,000 clones, and over 75% are seen once. The ten largest make up 2.5% to 4% of the sample. The sample consisted of PBMCs. The receptors shown here come from a man in his fifties in good health and CMV-seronegative.

The rearrangement joins TRBV27 to TRBJ2-2; perhaps TRBD1 as D (5 bases). The germline gives CDR1 MNHEY, CDR2 SMNVEV (reference sequence). V was pared by 8 bases and J by 1 base, with 14 bases between. There are 15 residues in the CDR3. In DNA, the CDR3 is TGTGCCAGCGGGTACACAACAGGGAACACCGGGGAGCTGTTTTTT. The encoded protein is CASGYTTGNTGELFF.

This clone was seen once. This chain joins TRBV27 and TRBJ2-7; D is perhaps TRBD1 (5 bases). Trimming left V 5 bases short and J 5 bases short, with 19 bases between. Looked up from germline, CDR1 is MNHEY and CDR2 is SMNVEV (reference sequence). This CDR3 is 15 amino acids long. The CDR3 coding sequence is TGTGCCAGCAGTACCCCTTCAGGGTTTCGCCACGAGCAGTACTTC. This codes for CASSTPSGFRHEQYF.

This clone was picked up a small number of times. The V call is TRBV9, the J call TRBJ1-4, with D possibly TRBD1 on 5 matching bases. The V end lost 0 bases, the J end lost 8 bases, and 11 bases lay between the germline ends. CDR1 SGDLS and CDR2 YYNGEE come from the germline V gene. The CDR3 is 14 amino acids. The CDR3 DNA sequence: TGTGCCAGCAGCGTAGAGGGGTCCGGGGAAAAACTGTTTTTT. Translated, it gives CASSVEGSGEKLFF. The whole variable domain, remainder taken from reference TRBV9 and TRBJ1-4, is DSGVTQTPKHLITATGQRVTLRCSPRSGDLSVYWYQQSLDQGLQFLIQYYNGEERAKGNILERFSAQQFPDLHSELNLSSLELGDSALYFCASSVEGSGEKLFFGSGTQLSVL.

The rearrangement links TRBV6-5 to TRBJ1-2, with D perhaps TRBD1 (5 bases). Trimming pared 7 bases from V and 1 base from J, leaving 10 bases between. Germline V gives CDR1 MNHEY, CDR2 SVGAGI. This CDR3 has 13 amino acids. In DNA form, the CDR3 reads TGTGCCAGCAAAATGACAGTTAACTATGGCTACACCTTC. Encoded protein: CASKMTVNYGYTF.

This clone has a handful of counts. The rearrangement links TRBV6-6 to TRBJ1-3; no definite D call. Germline CDR1 reads MNHNY; CDR2 reads SVGAGI (reference sequence). CDR3 length: 13 amino acids. CDR3 sequence reads: CAQPPRDKNTIYF. The CDR3 nucleotides read TGTGCACAGCCCCCCAGAGATAAAAACACCATATATTTT.

The V gene is TRBV2, the J gene TRBJ1-5; tentatively, D is TRBD1 (6 bases). Trimming stripped 0 bases from V and 7 bases from J, with 13 bases between. The CDR3 sequence is 15 residues long. Germline V lookup: CDR1 SNHLY, CDR2 FYNNEI. The CDR3 nucleotides are TGTGCCAGCAGTGAAGCAGGGGGTGGCAGCCAGCCCCAGCATTTT. Its protein product is CASSEAGGGSQPQHF.

J is TRBJ1-4 and V is TRBV30; the match to TRBD1 covers 7 bases. V lost 2 bases and J lost 8; bases outside the gene matches: 5. CDR1 is GTSNPN and CDR2 is SVGIG in the germline V gene (reference sequence). CDR3 length: 13 residues. For the CDR3, the DNA is TGTGCCTGGAGTAGAGGGGGCGGCGAAAAACTGTTTTTT. Amino acids: CAWSRGGGEKLFF.

This clone was found once. The chain employs TRBV18 and TRBJ1-5; possible D gene TRBD1, 5 bases. This CDR3 contains 12 residues. The germline V gene encodes CDR1 KGHSH and CDR2 LQKENI. Trimming stripped 6 bases from V and 16 bases from J, with 19 bases between. This CDR3 reads CASSRPQGAFHF. The CDR3 DNA follows: TGTGCCAGCTCCCGACCGCAGGGCGCGTTCCATTTT.

This clone was observed once. The V gene is TRBV2, the J gene TRBJ2-1; D possibly corresponds to TRBD1 (5 bases). The CDR3 runs to 15 residues. V was shortened by 3 bases and J by 5 bases, with 14 bases between the two germline ends. Per germline, CDR1 SNHLY and CDR2 FYNNEI. Here the CDR3 reads CASSEQPLGDNEQFF. In nucleotides, the CDR3 is TGTGCCAGCAGTGAGCAGCCTCTAGGGGACAATGAGCAGTTCTTC.

This clone was observed a handful of times. The V and J genes are TRBV18 and TRBJ2-7, with 8 bases lining up with TRBD2. The V and J ends lost 6 bases and 6 bases, in that order; junction bases with no gene match: 13. CDR1 is KGHSH and CDR2 is LQKENI in the germline V gene. There are 15 residues in the CDR3. CDR3 loop: CASSQTGGGTGEQYF. The CDR3, as DNA: TGTGCCAGCTCGCAAACGGGGGGGGGCACAGGCGAGCAGTACTTC. The variable domain in full, completed from reference TRBV18 and TRBJ2-7, reads NAGVMQNPRHLVRRRGQEARLRCSPMKGHSHVYWYRQLPEEGLKFMVYLQKENIIDESGMPKERFSAEFPKEGPSILRIQQVVRGDSAAYFCASSQTGGGTGEQYFGPGTRLTVT.